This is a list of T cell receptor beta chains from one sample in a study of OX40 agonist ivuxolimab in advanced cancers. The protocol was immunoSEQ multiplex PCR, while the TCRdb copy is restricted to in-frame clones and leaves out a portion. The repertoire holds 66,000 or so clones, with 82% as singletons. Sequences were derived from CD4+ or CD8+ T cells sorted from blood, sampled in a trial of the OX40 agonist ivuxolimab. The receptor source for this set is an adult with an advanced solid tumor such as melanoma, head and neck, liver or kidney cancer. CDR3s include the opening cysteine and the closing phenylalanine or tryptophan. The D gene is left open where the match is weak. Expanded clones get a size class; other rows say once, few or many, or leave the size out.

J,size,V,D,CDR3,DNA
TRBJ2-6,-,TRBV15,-,CATSANSGANVLTF,TGTGCCACCAGCGCCAACTCTGGGGCCAACGTCCTGACTTTC
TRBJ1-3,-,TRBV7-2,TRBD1,CASSLSAAWDRGNTIYF,TGTGCCAGCAGCTTATCCGCCGCATGGGACAGAGGAAACACCATATATTTT
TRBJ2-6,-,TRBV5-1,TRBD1,CASSFQTGARSGANVLTF,TGCGCCAGCAGCTTTCAGACAGGGGCAAGGTCTGGGGCCAACGTCCTGACTTTC
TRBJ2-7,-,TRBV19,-,CASSIRPGESGALNNEQYF,TGTGCCAGTAGTATCCGGCCTGGGGAGAGTGGAGCCTTAAATAACGAGCAGTACTTC
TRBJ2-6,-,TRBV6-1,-,CASSGATSGANVLTF,TGTGCCAGCAGTGGAGCAACCTCTGGGGCCAACGTCCTGACTTTC
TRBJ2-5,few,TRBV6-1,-,CASSVRRRQGWARDQETQYF,TGTGCCAGCAGTGTCCGCCGGCGGCAGGGCTGGGCCCGAGATCAAGAGACCCAGTACTTC
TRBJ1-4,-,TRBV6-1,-,CASSEPGQATNEKLFF,TGTGCCAGCAGTGAACCAGGGCAGGCGACTAATGAAAAACTGTTTTTT
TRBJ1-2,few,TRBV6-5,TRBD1,CASSRDDRGGGYTF,TGTGCCAGCAGTCGAGATGACAGGGGAGGAGGCTACACCTTC
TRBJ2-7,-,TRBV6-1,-,CASSERLGVEGYEQYF,TGTGCCAGCAGTGAACGTTTGGGGGTGGAGGGGTACGAGCAGTACTTC
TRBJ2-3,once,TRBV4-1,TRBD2,CASSQDRWASGRRADTQYF,TGCGCCAGCAGCCAAGATCGGTGGGCTAGCGGGAGAAGGGCAGATACGCAGTATTTT
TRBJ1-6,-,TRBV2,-,CASSDNNSPLHF,TGTGCCAGCAGTGACAATAACTCACCCCTCCACTTT
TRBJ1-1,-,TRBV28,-,CASSAPVRNTEAFF,TGTGCCAGCAGTGCGCCGGTCAGGAACACTGAAGCTTTCTTT
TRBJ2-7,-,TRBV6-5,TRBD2,CASSDSGGSPEQYF,TGTGCCAGCAGCGATAGCGGCGGGAGTCCCGAGCAGTACTTC
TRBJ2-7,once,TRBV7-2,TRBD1,CASSSDRGPYEQYF,TGTGCCAGCAGCTCGGACAGGGGGCCGTACGAGCAGTACTTC
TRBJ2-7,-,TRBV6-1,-,CASSETVFYEQYF,TGTGCCAGCAGTGAAACGGTCTTCTACGAGCAGTACTTC
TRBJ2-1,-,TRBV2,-,CASSSLIEGEQFF,TGTGCCAGCAGCTCCTTAATCGAAGGTGAGCAGTTCTTC
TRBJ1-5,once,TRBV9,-,CASSVEGGPNQPQHF,TGTGCCAGCAGCGTAGAAGGGGGACCTAATCAGCCCCAGCATTTT
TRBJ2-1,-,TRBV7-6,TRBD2,CASSLATSVTYNEQFF,TGTGCCAGCAGCTTAGCAACTAGCGTGACCTACAATGAGCAGTTCTTC
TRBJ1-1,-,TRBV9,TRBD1,CASSVEGADTEAFF,TGTGCCAGCAGCGTAGAGGGGGCGGACACTGAAGCTTTCTTT
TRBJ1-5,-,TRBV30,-,CAWNFPRGSNQPQHF,TGTGCCTGGAACTTCCCCCGAGGGAGCAATCAGCCCCAGCATTTT
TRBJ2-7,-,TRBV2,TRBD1,CASSGQGSNEQYF,TGTGCCAGCAGTGGACAGGGTAGCAACGAGCAGTACTTC
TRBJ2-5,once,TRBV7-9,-,CASSFPGLGNQETQYF,TGTGCCAGCAGCTTTCCCGGTCTGGGGAACCAAGAGACCCAGTACTTC
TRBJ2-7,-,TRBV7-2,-,CASSLAVGEQYF,TGTGCCAGCAGCTTAGCGGTTGGCGAGCAGTACTTC
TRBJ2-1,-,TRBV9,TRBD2,CASSVGPSGRAYNEQFF,TGTGCCAGCAGCGTAGGTCCTAGCGGGAGGGCCTACAATGAGCAGTTCTTC
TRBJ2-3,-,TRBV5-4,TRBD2,CASSLAGGTDTQYF,TGTGCCAGCAGCTTAGCGGGAGGGACAGATACGCAGTATTTT
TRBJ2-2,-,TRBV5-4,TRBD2,CASSLGLAGGPFTGELFF,TGTGCCAGCAGCTTGGGACTAGCGGGAGGGCCCTTCACCGGGGAGCTGTTTTTT
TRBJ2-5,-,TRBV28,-,CASSSYREFGETQYF,TGTGCCAGCAGTTCATACCGGGAATTCGGAGAGACCCAGTACTTC
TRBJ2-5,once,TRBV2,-,CASSELRAQETQYF,TGTGCCAGCAGTGAATTGCGAGCCCAAGAGACCCAGTACTTC
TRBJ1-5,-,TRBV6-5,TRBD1,CASKGDRESSQPQHF,TGTGCCAGCAAAGGGGACAGGGAAAGCAGTCAGCCCCAGCATTTT
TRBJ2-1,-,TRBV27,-,CASRARGTYNEQFF,TGTGCCAGCAGGGCCCGGGGGACCTACAATGAGCAGTTCTTC
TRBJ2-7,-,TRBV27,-,CASSFRGMGDEQYF,TGTGCCAGCAGTTTTCGCGGGATGGGTGACGAGCAGTACTTC
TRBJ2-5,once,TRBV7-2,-,CASSLQGGTQYF,TGTGCCAGCAGCTTACAGGGTGGGACCCAGTACTTC
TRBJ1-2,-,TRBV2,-,CASSGARDGGYTF,TGTGCCAGCAGTGGTGCCCGAGACGGTGGCTACACCTTC
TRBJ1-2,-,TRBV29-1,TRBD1,CSVGTGPNYGYTF,TGCAGCGTTGGGACAGGGCCTAACTATGGCTACACCTTC
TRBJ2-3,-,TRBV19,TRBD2,CASSTDYSGTSAYF,TGTGCCAGTAGTACCGACTACTCCGGGACTAGCGCGTATTTT
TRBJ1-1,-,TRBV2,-,CASSPDRFGTEAFF,TGTGCCAGCAGCCCAGACCGGTTTGGCACTGAAGCTTTCTTT
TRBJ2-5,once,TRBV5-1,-,CASSPRVQETQYF,TGCGCCAGCAGCCCAAGGGTGCAAGAGACCCAGTACTTC
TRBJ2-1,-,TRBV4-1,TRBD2,CASSPLWTSGAYNEQFF,TGCGCCAGCAGCCCTCTTTGGACTAGCGGAGCTTACAATGAGCAGTTCTTC
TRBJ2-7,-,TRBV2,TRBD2,CASSALAGVGEQYF,TGTGCCAGCAGCGCACTAGCGGGAGTTGGCGAGCAGTACTTC
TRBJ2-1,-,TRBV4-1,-,CASSLTGTSTNEQFF,TGCGCCAGCAGCCTCACCGGGACGTCTACGAATGAGCAGTTCTTC